This T cell receptor beta chain was documented in a study of CXCR3-negative and CXCR3-positive naive CD8 T cells. Study-wide background: Cumulative TRB read yield was roughly 140 million, averaging about 1.5 +/- 0.3 million per library. Findings and caveats of the study: Naive subsets displayed similar surface CD5, and TCR strength was inferred from TRB CDR3 properties.

Remarks on this clonotype: Its specificity is unknown.

The CDR3 loop spans 17 amino acids. The germline V gene has CDR1 SGHRS and CDR2 YFSETQ. cDNA libraries for TRB were generated by 5' RACE incorporating UMI labels. TCRdb re-called the 5' RACE reads and shows each CDR3 protein once, DNA omitted. The sample has tens of thousands of distinct CDR3 sequences. Triplicates of 300,000 cells were sorted from each CD8+ T cell subset. The TCR comes from a human donor in good health. Some clones in this sample may be carry-over from other donors' samples. Sequencing was performed on memory CD8+ T cells from blood. The J gene is TRBJ2-1, the V gene TRBV5-1; the TCRdb call, TRBD1, lacks DNA for checking. The CDR3 loop is CASSLGDRQGSYNEQFF.